This T cell receptor (beta chain) is drawn from a study of shared clonotypes between healthy human individuals. This CDR3 comprises 17 residues. Germline assignment: CDR1 SQVTM and CDR2 ANQGSEA. V gave up 2 bases and J gave up 6 bases; unmatched junction bases: 16. Here immunoSEQ multiplex PCR was the method, and the copy in TCRdb shows in-frame clones only, minus some. Of some 1,600,000 clones listed, 95% to 99% are singletons. The J gene is TRBJ2-1, the V gene TRBV29-1, with 7 nucleotides matching TRBD2. The sequenced sample was naive CD4+ T cells sorted from blood. Sample subset: CD45RA+ positively selected. This TCR was sampled from a man aged 25-45 years in good health. CDR3 sequence (DNA): TGCAGCGTTGAAAACCGGATATTAGCGGGTGGGGGCAATGAGCAGTTCTTC. Protein: CSVENRILAGGGNEQFF.